The source of this T cell receptor beta chain is a study of identical twins. The study's findings and limits: Shared out-of-frame alpha sequences (those common to twins) showed excess low generation probability.

TCRdb reprocessed the 5' RACE reads with MiXCR, giving one entry per CDR3 protein. Found here are roughly 570,000 distinct CDR3 sequences, 9.6% of them singletons; the top ten hold approximately 3.2%. CDR3 length equals 17 residues. CDR1 and CDR2 from the germline V gene are ENHRY and SYGVKD. V was cut by 5 bases and J by 1 base, with 20 bases left in between. Concerning this clonotype: What it recognizes is unknown.

The same data also contributed to another study, on yellow fever vaccine responses in identical twins.

Sequenced: PBMCs. This receptor was obtained from a woman aged 18-29 years in good health. The rearrangement uses TRBV10-3 and TRBJ1-1; maybe TRBD1 (5 bases). CDR3 residues: CAISFRDGDLANTEAFF. CDR3 DNA: TGTGCCATCAGTTTCCGGGACGGGGATCTCGCGAACACTGAAGCTTTCTTT.